Below are 31 T cell receptor beta chains sequenced from a single sample in a study of long-term antiretroviral therapy in people with HIV. The immunoSEQ assay was v3.0, run at survey level. Sequenced by immunoSEQ multiplex PCR; TCRdb stores in-frame clones only, minus some. The data show about 20,000 clones, with roughly 84% seen just once and around 10% held by the top ten. The sample was unsorted PBMCs, taken 2.4 years after starting antiretroviral therapy. All receptors derive from a man between 35 and 55 years old with HIV.

The V call is TRBV2, the J call TRBJ1-4; D not resolved. V lost 4 bases and J lost 4, with 13 bases in between. Germline V gene lookup returns CDR1 SNHLY and CDR2 FYNNEI. The CDR3 consists of 15 residues. CDR3 amino acids: CASSAQWASNEKLFF. CDR3 DNA: TGTGCCAGCAGTGCACAGTGGGCAAGTAATGAAAAACTGTTTTTT.

Notes on this clone: A read error may produce the germline difference seen at one junction end. CDR3 DNA sequence: TGTGCCAGCAGCTATGACAGGGACGGGACGCCCTTCTTC. Amino acid sequence: CASSYDRDGTPFF. The gene calls are TRBV7-9 and TRBJ1-2; 7 nucleotides align to TRBD1. CDR3 size: 13 residues. Germline CDR1 is SEHNR and CDR2 is FQNEAQ (reference sequence).

This chain links TRBV5-1 with TRBJ2-1; D may be TRBD1 (6 bases). The CDR3 contains 14 residues. The ends were cut back, 5 bases at V and 0 bases at J, with 9 bases in the middle. Germline CDR1 SGHRS, CDR2 YFSETQ. The CDR3 protein is CASSSGVSYNEQFF. The CDR3 region has the DNA TGCGCCAGCAGTTCAGGGGTCTCCTACAATGAGCAGTTCTTC.

In its sample, this clone was seen once. The CDR3 region is CASSTQGFHEQYF. CDR3 DNA sequence: TGTGCCAGTAGTACACAGGGGTTCCACGAGCAGTACTTC. The V gene is TRBV19, the J gene TRBJ2-7; 7 positions agree with TRBD1. There are 13 residues in the CDR3. V lost 4 bases, J lost 5 bases, and 5 bases stayed unmatched. CDR1 is LNHDA, CDR2 SQIVND, per germline (reference sequence).

The chain has TRBV5-1 and TRBJ2-2; tentative D call: TRBD1 (6 bases). The germline V gene has CDR1 SGHRS and CDR2 YFSETQ. The V gene lost 4 bases and the J gene lost 3 bases, with 13 bases spanning the gap. The CDR3 consists of 15 residues. The CDR3 here is CASSIWGQDTGELFF. DNA of the CDR3: TGCGCCAGCAGCATTTGGGGGCAGGACACCGGGGAGCTGTTTTTT.

This chain connects TRBV15 to TRBJ2-1; a possible D gene is TRBD1 (6 bases). The CDR3 totals 15 residues. In germline, CDR1 is LNHNV, CDR2 YYDKDF (reference sequence). V shed 5 bases and J shed 0 bases, with 11 bases lying between them. The CDR3, as DNA: TGTGCCACCAGCCCACAGGGAAACTCCTACAATGAGCAGTTCTTC. Its protein product is CATSPQGNSYNEQFF.

The gene calls are TRBV5-1 and TRBJ1-1, with no clear D. This CDR3 has 13 residues. The germline gives CDR1 SGHRS, CDR2 YFSETQ. V lost 5 bases and J 3 bases, leaving 11 bases between the germline ends. CDR3 protein: CASSQDRDTEAFF. CDR3 nucleotides: TGCGCCAGCAGTCAGGACCGGGACACTGAAGCTTTCTTT.

The chain has TRBV6-5 and TRBJ1-1, with 9 bases fitting TRBD1. The CDR3 contains 15 residues. Germline CDR1 reads MNHEY; CDR2 reads SVGAGI. J was trimmed by 3 bases and V by 5 bases; bases with no gene match: 7. CDR3 sequence: CASSPIGTGYTEAFF. CDR3 in DNA: TGTGCCAGCAGTCCGATTGGGACAGGGTACACTGAAGCTTTCTTT.

The CDR3, as DNA: TGTGCCAGCAGCTTGGAAGCAGGGATCTCCTACGAGCAGTACTTC. It specifies CASSLEAGISYEQYF. V and J are TRBV5-4 and TRBJ2-7; D is possibly TRBD1 (5 bases). CDR1 is SGHNT and CDR2 is YYREEE in the germline V gene (reference sequence). Trimming removed 0 bases from V and 0 bases from J, with 10 bases in between. The CDR3 consists of 15 residues.

The sample holds a few counts of this clone. The rearrangement links TRBV12-5 to TRBJ2-7; TRBD1 matches at 7 bases. Germline V gene data show CDR1 as LGHNT and CDR2 as FRNRAP. V lost 6 bases, J lost 0 bases, and 5 bases stayed unmatched. The CDR3 has 14 residues. CDR3 bases: TGTGCTAGTGGGTCCGGGACAGACTCCTACGAGCAGTACTTC. Residues: CASGSGTDSYEQYF.

The chain recombines TRBV5-1 with TRBJ2-7; TRBD1 aligns across 10 bases. The J segment lost 1 base and the V segment lost 4 bases, leaving 2 bases of the junction unmatched. This CDR3 has 14 residues. Germline CDR1 reads SGHRS; CDR2 reads YFSETQ. The CDR3: CASSAGQGSYEQYF. Here the CDR3 DNA reads TGCGCCAGCAGCGCGGGACAGGGGTCCTACGAGCAGTACTTC.

The genes are TRBV6-6 and TRBJ2-1; D perhaps matches TRBD1 (6 bases). This CDR3 spans 15 amino acids. Looked up from germline, CDR1 is MNHNY and CDR2 is SVGAGI (reference sequence). V shed 1 base and J shed 4 bases, with 11 bases lying between them. CDR3: CASSYFHGQYNEQFF. The DNA for the CDR3 is TGTGCCAGCAGTTACTTTCACGGACAGTACAATGAGCAGTTCTTC.

The V gene is TRBV4-2, the J gene TRBJ2-1; maybe TRBD1 (7 bases). V was shortened by 0 bases and J by 2 bases, with 14 bases between the two germline ends. The CDR3 is made up of 17 amino acids. The germline gives CDR1 LGHNA, CDR2 YNFKEQ. CDR3 DNA: TGTGCCAGCAGCCAAGATTTAGGAGGGGGCACCTACAATGAGCAGTTCTTC. Translation gives CASSQDLGGGTYNEQFF.

V is TRBV11-2 and J is TRBJ2-1; 9 bases fit TRBD2. CDR1 and CDR2 from the germline V gene are SGHAT and FQNNGV. This CDR3 has 17 amino acids. V lost 2 bases and J lost 3; bases outside the gene matches: 8. In nucleotides, the CDR3 is TGTGCCAGCAGCTTACTCGCGGGAGGGCAGGGCTACAATGAGCAGTTCTTC. This gives the protein CASSLLAGGQGYNEQFF.

Here the CDR3 DNA reads TGTGCCAGCAGTGGATGGACAGGGTCCTACGAGCAGTACTTC. Translation gives CASSGWTGSYEQYF. This chain connects TRBV6-1 to TRBJ2-7, with 8 bases that match TRBD1. Germline loops: CDR1 MNHNS, CDR2 SASEGT. Trimming at V came to 4 bases and at J to 1 base, leaving 3 bases not matched to a gene. This CDR3 comprises 14 residues.

As DNA, the CDR3 is TGTGCCAGCAGCCCCGACGGGACCACGTCCGATACGCAGTATTTT. This gives the protein CASSPDGTTSDTQYF. The chain recombines TRBV4-2 with TRBJ2-3; D is possibly TRBD1 or TRBD2 (5 bases each). The V and J ends lost 4 bases and 6 bases respectively, with 17 bases between them. From germline, CDR1 is LGHNA and CDR2 YNFKEQ. CDR3 length: 15 residues.

The J gene is TRBJ2-3, the V gene TRBV7-3; 8 positions match TRBD2. V shed 4 bases, J shed 0 bases, and the junction held 6 bases outside the gene matches. Germline-derived CDR1 and CDR2 are SGHTA and FQGTGA. CDR3 length: 16 amino acids. CDR3 nucleotide sequence: TGTGCCAGCAGCTACTTAGCGGGGCTCAGCACAGATACGCAGTATTTT. As protein: CASSYLAGLSTDTQYF.

The CDR3 sequence: CASSHPGGEQFF. CDR3 coding DNA: TGCGCCAGCAGCCACCCCGGAGGGGAGCAGTTCTTC. The chain recombines TRBV4-1 with TRBJ2-1; a weak D match, TRBD2 (6 bases). This CDR3 has 12 amino acids. Trimming removed 3 bases from V and 10 bases from J, with 10 bases in between. CDR1 and CDR2 from the germline V gene are MGHRA and YSYEKL.

This clone has only a few counts. This chain links TRBV5-1 with TRBJ2-7; 7 bases match TRBD1. This CDR3 contains 13 residues. Germline values: CDR1 SGHRS, CDR2 YFSETQ. J lost 5 bases, V lost 3 bases, and 5 bases had no gene match. CDR3 sequence reads: CASSSGQRNEQYF. In nucleotides, the CDR3 is TGCGCCAGCAGCTCGGGACAGCGGAACGAGCAGTACTTC.

About this clone itself: One end of the junction varies from germline; a read error may be responsible. The gene calls are TRBV10-1 and TRBJ2-7, with D possibly being TRBD1 (6 bases). CDR3 length equals 12 residues. CDR1 and CDR2 (germline): WNHNN, SYGVQD (reference sequence). CDR3: CASSDLSTGPDF. CDR3 DNA: TGCGCCAGCAGTGATCTAAGTACAGGGCCTGACTTC.

The CDR3 DNA follows: TGTGCCATCAGAGACAGGAAAGATCAGCCCCAGCATTTT. Protein product: CAIRDRKDQPQHF. The chain uses TRBV10-3 and TRBJ1-5; weak D call: TRBD1 (6 bases). The V gene lost 6 bases and the J gene lost 5 bases, with 11 bases spanning the gap. The CDR3 is 13 residues long. Germline CDR1 reads ENHRY; CDR2 reads SYGVKD.

V is TRBV5-1 and J is TRBJ1-1; the D gene is possibly TRBD1 (6 bases). Trimming removed 5 bases at V and 0 bases at J, with 17 bases between. This CDR3 has 16 residues. Germline CDR1 is SGHRS and CDR2 is YFSETQ. The CDR3 region has the DNA TGCGCCAGCAGGCAGGGGCGCTCCTCTATGAACACTGAAGCTTTCTTT. Translating it yields CASRQGRSSMNTEAFF.

The V gene is TRBV18, the J gene TRBJ2-4; D uncertain. The germline CDR1 and CDR2 sequences are KGHSH and LQKENI. CDR3 size: 16 residues. Trimming removed 1 base from V and 0 bases from J, with 10 bases in between. CDR3 protein: CASSPQNGLAKNIQYF. CDR3 in DNA: TGTGCCAGCTCACCACAGAACGGCCTAGCCAAAAACATTCAGTACTTC.

The V call is TRBV7-9, the J call TRBJ2-7, with 8 bases identical to TRBD2. The germline V gene encodes CDR1 SEHNR and CDR2 FQNEAQ (reference sequence). This CDR3 is built from 15 residues. Trimming at V came to 5 bases and at J to 0 bases, leaving 6 bases not matched to a gene. The CDR3 bases are TGTGCCAGCAGCCCGAGCGGGGGCCGCTCCTACGAGCAGTACTTC. It yields the protein CASSPSGGRSYEQYF. Looking up the rest from reference TRBV7-9 and TRBJ2-7 gives the full variable domain: DTGVSQNPRHKITKRGQNVTFRCDPISEHNRLYWYRQTLGQGPEFLTYFQNEAQLEKSRLLSDRFSAERPKGSFSTLEIQRTEQGDSAMYLCASSPSGGRSYEQYFGPGTRLTVT.

V usage is TRBV5-4 and J usage is TRBJ2-2; D remains ambiguous. V lost 2 bases and J lost 2, with 7 bases in between. The CDR3 has 14 amino acids. Germline V lookup: CDR1 SGHNT, CDR2 YYREEE (reference sequence). This CDR3 reads CASSFSANTGELFF. Here the CDR3 DNA reads TGTGCCAGCAGCTTCTCTGCCAACACCGGGGAGCTGTTTTTT. The full variable domain, with the rest looked up from reference TRBV5-4 and TRBJ2-2, is ETGVTQSPTHLIKTRGQQVTLRCSSQSGHNTVSWYQQALGQGPQFIFQYYREEENGRGNFPPRFSGLQFPNYSSELNVNALELDDSALYLCASSFSANTGELFFGEGSRLTVL.

The chain links TRBV4-1 to TRBJ1-4; D unclear. The CDR3 covers 19 residues. Germline CDR1 MGHRA, CDR2 YSYEKL. Between the trimmed V and J ends, which lost 0 bases and 0 bases, there was a span of 17 bases. This CDR3 is CASSQDHLGRWATNEKLFF. CDR3 DNA: TGCGCCAGCAGCCAAGATCACCTGGGAAGATGGGCAACTAATGAAAAACTGTTTTTT.

The table lists this clone with a few counts. The rearrangement joins TRBV6-4 to TRBJ2-3, with 8 nucleotides matching TRBD2. Germline trimming cut 0 bases from V and 6 bases from J; bases unmatched to any gene: 8. Per the germline V gene, CDR1 is MRHNA and CDR2 is SNTAGT. The CDR3 covers 16 residues. The CDR3 is CASSDSLDSGVDTQYF. The CDR3 DNA follows: TGTGCCAGCAGTGACTCCCTGGATAGCGGGGTCGATACGCAGTATTTT.

The chain employs TRBV2 and TRBJ1-2; D may be TRBD1 (6 bases). Per the germline V gene, CDR1 is SNHLY and CDR2 is FYNNEI. The V end lost 9 bases, the J end lost 8 bases, and 19 bases lay between the germline ends. This CDR3 has 13 residues. CDR3 sequence reads: CASVGQGRSGYTF. As DNA, the CDR3 is TGTGCCAGTGTCGGCCAGGGGCGGAGCGGCTACACCTTC. Full variable domain (remainder filled in from reference TRBV2 and TRBJ1-2): EPEVTQTPSHQVTQMGQEVILRCVPISNHLYFYWYRQILGQKVEFLVSFYNNEISEKSEIFDDQFSVERPDGSNFTLKIRSTKLEDSAMYFCASVGQGRSGYTFGSGTRLTVV.

The chain couples TRBV7-3 to TRBJ2-3, with D perhaps TRBD1 or TRBD2 (6 bases each). The CDR3 is 15 residues long. The germline V gene has CDR1 SGHTA and CDR2 FQGTGA. The ends were cut back, 2 bases at V and 5 bases at J, with 14 bases in the middle. CDR3 region: CASSLSGAVGDTQYF. The CDR3 DNA follows: TGTGCCAGCAGCTTATCGGGGGCGGTAGGAGATACGCAGTATTTT. Full variable domain (rest looked up from reference TRBV7-3 and TRBJ2-3): GAGVSQTPSNKVTEKGKYVELRCDPISGHTALYWYRQSLGQGPEFLIYFQGTGAADDSGLPNDRFFAVRPEGSVSTLKIQRTERGDSAVYLCASSLSGAVGDTQYFGPGTRLTVL.

This clone has a handful of counts. The chain has TRBV7-3 and TRBJ2-2; no firm D call. Trimming pared 5 bases from V and 4 bases from J, leaving 5 bases between. CDR3 length: 12 amino acids. Germline CDR1 is SGHTA and CDR2 is FQGTGA. CDR3 in amino acids: CASSPLTGELFF. In DNA, the CDR3 is TGTGCCAGCAGCCCCCTCACCGGGGAGCTGTTTTTT.

This clone was detected once. The V and J genes are TRBV5-1 and TRBJ1-4; 10 nucleotides align to TRBD1. With 4 bases clipped from V and 6 bases from J, the junction kept 6 bases outside the gene matches. This CDR3 contains 15 residues. Germline-derived CDR1 and CDR2 are SGHRS and YFSETQ. The CDR3 sequence: CASSPTGTGDEKLFF. DNA for the CDR3: TGCGCCAGCAGCCCCACCGGGACAGGGGATGAAAAACTGTTTTTT.